This TCR beta chain came from a study of blood T cell repertoires in COVID-19. Overall study: Acute and convalescent COVID-19 specimens originated in the United States, Italy and Spain. PBMCs, B-cell-depleted T cells, or T cells were the source of the cDNA or gDNA that made up the material.

Methods used by the authors: Estimates of nucleated cell counts were drawn from the amplification of reference gene primers. Some clones are missing from TCRdb's copy, which holds only in-frame ones; the method was immunoSEQ multiplex PCR. Clonal size and the V and J genes are those of that table, whereas D and trimming came from the DNA. The table records around 330,000 clones, approximately 88% of them present only once. Clinical history as reported by participants underpinned cohort assignment. This CDR3 region has 14 residues. With 1 base removed from V and 7 bases from J, the gap between germline ends came to 10 bases. The V gene's germline CDR1 is LNHNV and CDR2 YYDKDF (reference sequence).

The chain recombines TRBV15 with TRBJ1-4; D is uncertain. The TCR was taken from a man aged 60-69 years who had recovered from COVID-19. Specimen: PBMCs or T cells enriched from blood (not recorded which). The CDR3, as DNA: TGTGCCACCAGCAGAGGCCCTGAGGGTGAAAAACTGTTTTTT. Amino acid sequence: CATSRGPEGEKLFF.